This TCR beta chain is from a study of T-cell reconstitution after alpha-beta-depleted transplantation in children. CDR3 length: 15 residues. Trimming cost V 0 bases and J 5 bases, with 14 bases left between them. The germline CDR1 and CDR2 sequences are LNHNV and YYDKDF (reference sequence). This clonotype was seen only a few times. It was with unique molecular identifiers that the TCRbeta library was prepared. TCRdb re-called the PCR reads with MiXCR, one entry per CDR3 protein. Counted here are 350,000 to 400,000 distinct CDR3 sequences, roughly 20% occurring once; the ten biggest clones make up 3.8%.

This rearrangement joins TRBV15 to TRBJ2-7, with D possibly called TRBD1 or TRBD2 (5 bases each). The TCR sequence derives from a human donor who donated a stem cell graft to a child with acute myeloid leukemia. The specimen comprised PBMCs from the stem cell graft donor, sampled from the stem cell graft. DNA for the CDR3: TGTGCCACCAGCAGAGATCGGGGCAGAGTGCACGAGCAGTACTTC. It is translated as CATSRDRGRVHEQYF.